The TCR beta chain under discussion was sequenced for a study of cytomegalovirus exposure and HLA in healthy donors. For the study at large: As released early, the data held 80 million to 90 million unique TCRs from HLA-typed donors.

Researchers ran the PCR with 60 Vbeta and 13 Jbeta primers. Measured with immunoSEQ multiplex PCR; TCRdb has only the in-frame clones, and not every one. The table has more than 85,000 clones, 60% to 75% seen once. Findings and caveats of the study: Other equally common chains were less clonally expanded than HLA-associated TCR beta chains, a later analysis showed. Prior analysis indicated that the majority of TCR beta V segments exhibited productivity approximately 90% or approximately 30% of the time.

This CDR3 spans 14 amino acids. V was shortened by 4 bases and J by 5 bases, with 16 bases between the two germline ends. Germline CDR1 SGHDT, CDR2 YYEEEE. As to this clone: What it binds is not known.

The chain couples TRBV5-6 to TRBJ2-7, with TRBD1 as a possible D gene (6 bases). This receptor was taken from a female donor in good health and CMV-seronegative. The specimen was PBMCs. The CDR3 sequence: CASSRNPDSDEQYF. DNA of the CDR3: TGTGCCAGCAGCCGGAACCCGGACAGTGACGAGCAGTACTTC.